A single sample is the source of the 8 T cell receptor beta chains below, sequenced in a study of blood T cell repertoires in COVID-19. This table comes from immunoSEQ multiplex PCR, and its TCRdb copy is limited to in-frame clones, with some not included. The table shows a few hundred thousand clones, with just under 90% occurring only once. Sequenced input: PBMCs or T cells enriched from blood (not recorded which). These receptors were collected from a woman aged 25-40 years who had recovered from COVID-19.

The chain links TRBV18 to TRBJ2-5; tentatively, D is TRBD1 (6 bases). This CDR3 contains 13 residues. Germline V lookup: CDR1 KGHSH, CDR2 LQKENI. Trimming took 8 bases from V and 1 from J, leaving 11 bases between them. The CDR3 is CASHEDSQETQYF. The CDR3 DNA is TGTGCCAGCCACGAGGACAGCCAAGAGACCCAGTACTTC.

To note about this clone: Other DNA sequences within the sample encode an identical CDR3. The chain couples TRBV6-5 to TRBJ1-5; possible D gene TRBD1, 6 bases. V lost 6 bases, J lost 4 bases, and 10 bases lay in between. This CDR3 has 13 residues. Germline lookup yields CDR1 MNHEY and CDR2 SVGAGI. The CDR3 here is CASRSQGNQPQHF. The CDR3, as DNA: TGTGCCAGCAGGTCACAGGGAAATCAGCCCCAGCATTTT.

The rearrangement links TRBV4-2 to TRBJ1-5; no firm D call. V lost 0 bases to trimming and J lost 4 bases, with 4 bases between them. The CDR3 length is 13 residues. The germline V gene has CDR1 LGHNA and CDR2 YNFKEQ. The CDR3 bases are TGTGCCAGCAGCCAAGAGGAGAATCAGCCCCAGCATTTT. Its translation: CASSQEENQPQHF.

The rearrangement joins TRBV12-3 or TRBV12-4 to TRBJ1-3; D gene unclear. V was pared by 6 bases and J by 3 bases, with 6 bases between. The CDR3 is 12 amino acids. The CDR3 bases are TGTGCCAGCAGCGAGTTTGGAAACACCATATATTTT. It is translated as CASSEFGNTIYF.

DNA of the CDR3: TGTGCCAGCTCACCCTTTCCTAGCGGGAGGGCCCAAGAGACCCAGTACTTC. Translating gives CASSPFPSGRAQETQYF. The chain has TRBV18 and TRBJ2-5, with 12 positions matching TRBD2. J gave up 1 base and V 3 bases, and 6 bases lay outside the gene matches. The CDR3 consists of 17 residues. Germline lookup yields CDR1 KGHSH and CDR2 LQKENI. The full variable domain, in which reference TRBV18 and TRBJ2-5 provide the parts outside the CDR3, is NAGVMQNPRHLVRRRGQEARLRCSPMKGHSHVYWYRQLPEEGLKFMVYLQKENIIDESGMPKERFSAEFPKEGPSILRIQQVVRGDSAAYFCASSPFPSGRAQETQYFGPGTRLLVL.

This clone has ten or more counts. The rearrangement uses TRBV11-2 and TRBJ2-3; 9 bases fit TRBD2. The CDR3 covers 14 residues. Looked up from germline, CDR1 is SGHAT and CDR2 is FQNNGV. V gave up 6 bases and J gave up 9 bases; unmatched junction bases: 10. CDR3 bases: TGTGCCAGCAGGCGGGGCGGGGGGGCCAGCACGCAGTATTTT. Protein sequence: CASRRGGGASTQYF.

The V and J genes are TRBV7-9 and TRBJ2-3; D is ambiguous. This CDR3 has 12 residues. The germline V gene encodes CDR1 SEHNR and CDR2 FQNEAQ (reference sequence). The V end was cut by 5 bases, the J end by 8 bases, with 11 bases between. The CDR3: CASSPTPSTQYF. DNA for the CDR3: TGTGCCAGCAGCCCTACCCCAAGTACGCAGTATTTT.

The chain recombines TRBV4-3 with TRBJ2-1; 8 bases match TRBD1. The germline gives CDR1 LGHNA, CDR2 YSLEER. There are 15 residues in the CDR3. V shed 0 bases and J 9 bases; nucleotides not matched to a gene: 7. CDR3 in DNA: TGCGCCAGCAGCCAAGATGGGACAGGCTACGGTGAGCAGTTCTTC. Its translation: CASSQDGTGYGEQFF.